This TCR beta chain was sequenced for a study of T-cell memory formation after mild COVID-19 (dated by TCRdb to the early 2020s). Broadly, across the study: TCR sequence clusters from the two donors were largely donor specific. The cohort comprised two young, previously healthy adult volunteers, one female and one male. In a couple of donors, T-cell clones that expanded and contracted after mild COVID-19 were tracked by sequencing TCRalpha and TCRbeta repertoires over time. General study outcomes and caveats: SARS-CoV-2 specificity of the second-wave clones peaking on day 37 was not confirmed. Clones that contracted from day 15 to 85 showed balanced CD4/CD8 phenotypes, whereas a second wave of clones that expanded from day 15 to 37 leaned towards CD4+. Some responding clones were found in pre-infection memory, which suggests that pre-existing cross-reactive memory T cells took part in the SARS-CoV-2 response. Contracting CD4+ clones appeared mostly in the CM and EM memory subsets, whereas CD8+ clones were enriched in EMRA. The study covered only two mild cases, and larger cohorts including severe cases with pre-infection samples were considered necessary.

PBMCs were isolated by Ficoll-Paque density gradient centrifugation. Of note for this clonotype: Its antigen specificity is not known. Base qualities are not provided; no much larger clone lies one nucleotide away.

Instrument on record: Illumina NovaSeq 6000. Using 5'RACE with constant-segment primers, TCRalpha and TCRbeta cDNA libraries were constructed, with sample barcodes and unique molecular identifiers added in the process. RNA was extracted from every sample with Trizol reagent. Amplification of the libraries took two PCR steps, and the second step added a second sample barcode plus Illumina TruSeq adapters. Sequencing of the libraries was done on an Illumina NovaSeq, producing 2 x 150 bp paired-end reads. In the source study's methods: The reads were demultiplexed and collapsed into UMI-guided consensus sequences using migec v1.2.7. With mixcr v2.1.11, UMI consensuses were aligned to TRA and TRB V and J templates and assembled into clonotypes. A clonotype was counted as expanded or contracted only when both edgeR and NoisET called the clonotype significant, with the noise models trained on biological replicates. For edgeR calls, the thresholds were a false discovery rate-adjusted p below 0.01 and a log2 fold-change of 1. As an exploratory analysis of dynamics, PCA with hierarchical clustering was applied to max-normalized trajectories of the 1000 most abundant clonotypes. The CD4 or CD8 phenotype of responding clones was assigned using the separately sequenced CD4+ and CD8+ repertoires. In-frame beta chains were kept once TCRdb had trimmed the public reads at Q25 with fastp and called clones with MiXCR. Rows merge per CDR3 protein into single entries with the most common DNA and genes. Here the V and J calls rest on TCRdb's processing, not on the authors' analysis. The sample table lists a few hundred thousand distinct CDR3 sequences, 15% to 20% of them with a count of one. The ten most abundant clones make up 20% to 25% of the sample.

The CDR3 measures 14 amino acids from cysteine to phenylalanine. Only the CDR3 region is kept as DNA, spanning 42 bases read in frame from base 1. The germline V gene supplies CDR1 KGHDR and CDR2 SFDVKD. V is clipped by 3 bases and J by 11 bases, and the sequence between their germline boundaries is 18 bases long. The clonotype originates from a young man who had mild COVID-19 (a few samples of this study predate the infection). The sample titles of this study are shuffled in the database, so cell type and time point are left out; the donor was told from shared clones. The sequence joins TRBV24-1 to TRBJ1-1, with an unclear D gene assignment. Material: PBMCs or a T cell subset sorted from them (not recorded which). The sequenced DNA: TGTGCCACCAGTGATGTCCACAGCAAGGTGGGGGCTTTCTTT. This sequence encodes CATSDVHSKVGAFF.